The entry below gives a single T cell receptor (beta chain) sequence along with its context. The germline gives CDR1 SGHAT, CDR2 FQNNGV. The CDR3 consists of 16 residues. V dropped 5 bases and J dropped 0 bases, with 15 bases sitting between them. This sample was taken from a study of blood T cell repertoires in COVID-19. Assay used: immunoSEQ multiplex PCR; TCRdb lists only in-frame clones, some missing. The data contain roughly 200,000 clones, just under 85% of them singletons. Sequencing was performed on peripheral blood. The chain has TRBV11-2 and TRBJ2-3; weak D call: TRBD1 (7 bases). The source of this sequence is a woman aged 70-85 years with active or convalescent COVID-19. CDR3 sequence reads: CASSRRGTLSTDTQYF. The DNA for the CDR3 is TGTGCCAGCAGCCGCAGGGGGACTCTTAGCACAGATACGCAGTATTTT.